What follows are 3 T cell receptor beta chains derived from one specimen sequenced in a study of blood T cell repertoires in COVID-19. TCRdb's copy holds only in-frame clones and misses some; the assay was immunoSEQ multiplex PCR. The sample consists of over 90,000 clones, 87% of them appearing once. The sample consisted of peripheral blood. All receptors derive from a human donor in a cohort sampled during active COVID-19.

The CDR3 DNA is TGCAGTGCTTATTTCGGCTACGAGCAGTACTTC. Translating it yields CSAYFGYEQYF. This sequence joins TRBV20-1 and TRBJ2-7; D remains unclear. Germline V gene lookup returns CDR1 DFQATT and CDR2 SNEGSKA (reference sequence). V was clipped by 5 bases and J by 3 bases, with 8 bases between them. The CDR3 is made up of 11 amino acids.

The chain recombines TRBV3-1 (or the pseudogene TRBV3-2) with TRBJ1-4, with a weak D call TRBD1 (5 bases). This CDR3 contains 12 residues. CDR1 is LGHDT, CDR2 YNNKEL, per germline (reference sequence). V lost 10 bases and J lost 7, with 13 bases in between. CDR3 sequence reads: CATSSTGEKLFF. CDR3 bases: TGTGCCACATCCAGCACAGGTGAAAAACTGTTTTTT.

This chain joins TRBV7-2 and TRBJ2-3; D may be TRBD1 (5 bases). Deletions cut 8 bases from V and 0 bases from J, with 15 bases between. The CDR3 runs to 15 residues. From germline, CDR1 is SGHTA and CDR2 FQGNSA. CDR3 sequence (DNA): TGTGCCAGCCTCCCCTGGGGCCTTAGCACAGATACGCAGTATTTT. Protein sequence: CASLPWGLSTDTQYF.